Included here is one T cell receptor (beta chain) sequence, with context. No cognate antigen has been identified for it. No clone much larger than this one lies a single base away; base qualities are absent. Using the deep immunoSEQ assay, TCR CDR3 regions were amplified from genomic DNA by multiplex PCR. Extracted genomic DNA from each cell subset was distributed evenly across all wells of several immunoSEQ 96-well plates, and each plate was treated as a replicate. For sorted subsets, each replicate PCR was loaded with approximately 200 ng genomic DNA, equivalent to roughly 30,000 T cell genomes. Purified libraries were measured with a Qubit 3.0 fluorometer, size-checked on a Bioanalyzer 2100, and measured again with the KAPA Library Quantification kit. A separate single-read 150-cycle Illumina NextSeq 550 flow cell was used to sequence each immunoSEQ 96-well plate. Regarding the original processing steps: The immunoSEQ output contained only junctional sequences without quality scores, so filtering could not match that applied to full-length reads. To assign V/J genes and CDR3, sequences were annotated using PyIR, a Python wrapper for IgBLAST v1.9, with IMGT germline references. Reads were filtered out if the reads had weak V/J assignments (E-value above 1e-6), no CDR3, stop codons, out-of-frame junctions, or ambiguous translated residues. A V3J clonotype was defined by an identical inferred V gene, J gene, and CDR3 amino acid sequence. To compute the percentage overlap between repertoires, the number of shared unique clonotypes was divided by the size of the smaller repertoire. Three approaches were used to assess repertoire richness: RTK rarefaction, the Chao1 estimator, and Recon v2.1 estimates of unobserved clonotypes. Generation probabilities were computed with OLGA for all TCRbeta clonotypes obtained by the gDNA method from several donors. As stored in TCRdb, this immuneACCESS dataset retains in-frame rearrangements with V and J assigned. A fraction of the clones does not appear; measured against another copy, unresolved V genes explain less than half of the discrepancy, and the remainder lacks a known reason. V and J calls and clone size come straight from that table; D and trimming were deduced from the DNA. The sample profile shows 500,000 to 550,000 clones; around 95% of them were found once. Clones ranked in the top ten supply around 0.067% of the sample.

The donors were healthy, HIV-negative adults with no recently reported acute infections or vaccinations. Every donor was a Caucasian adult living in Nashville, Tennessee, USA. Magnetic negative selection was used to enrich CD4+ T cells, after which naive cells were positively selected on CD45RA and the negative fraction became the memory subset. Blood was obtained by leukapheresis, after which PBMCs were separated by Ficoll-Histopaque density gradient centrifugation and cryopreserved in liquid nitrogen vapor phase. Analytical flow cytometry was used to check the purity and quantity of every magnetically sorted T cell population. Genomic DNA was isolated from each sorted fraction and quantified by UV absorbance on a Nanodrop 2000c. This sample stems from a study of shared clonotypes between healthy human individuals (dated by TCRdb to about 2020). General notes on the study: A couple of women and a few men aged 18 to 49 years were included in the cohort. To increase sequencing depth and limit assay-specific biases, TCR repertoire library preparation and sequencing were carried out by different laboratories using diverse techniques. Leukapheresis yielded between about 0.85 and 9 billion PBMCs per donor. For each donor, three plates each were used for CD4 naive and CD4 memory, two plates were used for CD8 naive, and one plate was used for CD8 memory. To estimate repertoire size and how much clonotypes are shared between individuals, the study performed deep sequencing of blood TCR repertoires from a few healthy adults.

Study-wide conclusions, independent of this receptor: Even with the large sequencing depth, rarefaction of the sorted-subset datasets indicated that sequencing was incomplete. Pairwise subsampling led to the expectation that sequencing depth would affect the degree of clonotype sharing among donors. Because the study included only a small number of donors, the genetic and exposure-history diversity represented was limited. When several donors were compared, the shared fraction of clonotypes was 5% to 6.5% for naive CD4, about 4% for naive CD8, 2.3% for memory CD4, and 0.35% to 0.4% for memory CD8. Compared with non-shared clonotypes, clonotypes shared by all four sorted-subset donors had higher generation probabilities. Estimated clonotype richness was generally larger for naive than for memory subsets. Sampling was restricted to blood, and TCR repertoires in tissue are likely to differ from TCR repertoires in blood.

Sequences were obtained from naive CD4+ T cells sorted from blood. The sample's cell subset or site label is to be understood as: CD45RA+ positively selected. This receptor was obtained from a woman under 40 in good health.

At the DNA level, the sequence is TGTGCCAGCTCAATTGGACTAGCGGACTACGAGCAGTACTTC. The translation is CASSIGLADYEQYF. Here the chain combines TRBV18 and TRBJ2-5; TRBD2 lines up with 10 middle nucleotides. The end of the DNA fits TRBJ2-7 better, so the J call may be wrong. CDR1 and CDR2 are read off the germline V gene as KGHSH and LQKENI. The CDR3 goes from the cysteine to the phenylalanine over 14 residues. The kept DNA is CDR3 alone, 42 bases in frame from the first base.